This entry concerns a single T cell receptor (beta chain). Germline loops: CDR1 SEHNR, CDR2 FQNEAQ (reference sequence). V shed 3 bases and J shed 5 bases, with 10 bases lying between them. The CDR3 is 14 residues long. The repertoire was sequenced with immunoSEQ multiplex PCR; TCRdb's copy has only in-frame clones and lacks some. This sample has about 270,000 clones, with around four fifths found just once. This entry comes from a study of blood T cell repertoires in COVID-19. Study summary: T cells, B-cell-depleted T cells, or PBMCs supplied cDNA or gDNA.

This rearrangement joins TRBV7-9 to TRBJ1-4, with a possible D match to TRBD1 (6 bases). The sequence was obtained from a woman aged 50 to 65 with active or convalescent COVID-19. Sequences were obtained from peripheral blood. This CDR3 reads CASSFFTGNEKLFF. The DNA of the CDR3 is TGTGCCAGCAGCTTCTTCACAGGGAATGAAAAACTGTTTTTT.